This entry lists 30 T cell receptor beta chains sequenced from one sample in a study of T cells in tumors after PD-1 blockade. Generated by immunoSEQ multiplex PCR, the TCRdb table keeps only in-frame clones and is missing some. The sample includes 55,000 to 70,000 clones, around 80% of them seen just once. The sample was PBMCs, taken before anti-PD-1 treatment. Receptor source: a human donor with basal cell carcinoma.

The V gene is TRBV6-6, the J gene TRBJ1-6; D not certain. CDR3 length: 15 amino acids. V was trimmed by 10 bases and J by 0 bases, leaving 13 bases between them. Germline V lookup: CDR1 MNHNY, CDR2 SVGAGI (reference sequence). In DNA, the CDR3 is TGTGCCACCTTCGGAGGGAGCTCCTATAATTCACCCCTCCACTTT. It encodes CATFGGSSYNSPLHF.

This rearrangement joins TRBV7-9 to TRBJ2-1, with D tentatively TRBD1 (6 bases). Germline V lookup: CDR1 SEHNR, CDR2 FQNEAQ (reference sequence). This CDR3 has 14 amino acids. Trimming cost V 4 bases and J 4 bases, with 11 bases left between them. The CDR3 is CASSSVGQYNEQFF. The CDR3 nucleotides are TGTGCCAGCAGCTCAGTAGGACAGTACAATGAGCAGTTCTTC.

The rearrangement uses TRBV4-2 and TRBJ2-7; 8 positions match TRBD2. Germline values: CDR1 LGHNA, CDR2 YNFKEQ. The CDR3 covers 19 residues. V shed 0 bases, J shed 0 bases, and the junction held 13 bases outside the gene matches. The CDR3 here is CASSQDLRVSGEVSYEQYF. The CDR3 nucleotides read TGTGCCAGCAGCCAAGATCTTCGGGTTAGCGGGGAAGTCTCCTACGAGCAGTACTTC.

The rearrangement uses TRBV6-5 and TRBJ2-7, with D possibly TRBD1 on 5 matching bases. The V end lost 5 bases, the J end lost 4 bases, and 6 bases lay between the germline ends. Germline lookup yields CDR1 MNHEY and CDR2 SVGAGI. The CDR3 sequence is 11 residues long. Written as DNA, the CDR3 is TGTGCCAGCAGTAGGGGTTACGAGCAGTACTTC. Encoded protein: CASSRGYEQYF.

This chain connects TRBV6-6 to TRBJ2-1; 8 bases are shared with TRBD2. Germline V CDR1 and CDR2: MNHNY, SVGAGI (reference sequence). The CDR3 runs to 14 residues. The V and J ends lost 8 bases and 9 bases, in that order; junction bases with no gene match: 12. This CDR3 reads CASFLRGVGSEQFF. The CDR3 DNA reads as TGTGCCAGCTTCTTGCGGGGGGTTGGGAGTGAGCAGTTCTTC.

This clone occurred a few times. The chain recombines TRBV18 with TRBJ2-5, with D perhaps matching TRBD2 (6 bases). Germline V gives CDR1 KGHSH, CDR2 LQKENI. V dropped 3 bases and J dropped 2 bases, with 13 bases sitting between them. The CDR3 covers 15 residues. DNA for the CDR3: TGTGCCAGCTCACCCCCTTCGGCGGGGCAAGAGACCCAGTACTTC. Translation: CASSPPSAGQETQYF.

This CDR3 reads CASSGSRLAGGSSYNEQFF. For the CDR3, the DNA is TGTGCCAGCAGTGGTTCGAGGCTAGCGGGGGGGAGCTCCTACAATGAGCAGTTCTTC. The rearrangement uses TRBV2 and TRBJ2-1, with 12 positions matching TRBD2. This CDR3 contains 19 residues. CDR1 SNHLY and CDR2 FYNNEI come from the germline V gene. The V gene end was trimmed by 4 bases and the J gene end by 0 bases; junction bases not matched to a gene: 10.

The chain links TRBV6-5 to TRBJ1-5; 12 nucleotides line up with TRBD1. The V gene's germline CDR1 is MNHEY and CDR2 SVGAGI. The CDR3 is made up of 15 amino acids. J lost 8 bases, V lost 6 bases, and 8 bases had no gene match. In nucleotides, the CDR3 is TGTGCCAGCAGAACGGGACAGGGGGCGGCAAAGCCCCAGCATTTT. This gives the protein CASRTGQGAAKPQHF.

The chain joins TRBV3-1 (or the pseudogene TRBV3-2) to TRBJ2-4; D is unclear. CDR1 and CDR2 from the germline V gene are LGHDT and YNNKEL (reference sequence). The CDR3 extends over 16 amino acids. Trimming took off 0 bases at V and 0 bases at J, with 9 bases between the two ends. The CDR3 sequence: CASSQDTGLAKNIQYF. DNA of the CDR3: TGTGCCAGCAGCCAAGACACGGGTCTAGCCAAAAACATTCAGTACTTC.

The CDR3 loop reads CASSLISTGTDTQYF. As DNA, the CDR3 is TGCGCCAGCAGCTTGATCAGCACTGGGACAGATACGCAGTATTTT. The gene calls are TRBV5-1 and TRBJ2-3; D call uncertain. The germline CDR1 and CDR2 sequences are SGHRS and YFSETQ. Trimming pared 1 base from V and 3 bases from J, leaving 12 bases between. The CDR3 runs 15 residues.

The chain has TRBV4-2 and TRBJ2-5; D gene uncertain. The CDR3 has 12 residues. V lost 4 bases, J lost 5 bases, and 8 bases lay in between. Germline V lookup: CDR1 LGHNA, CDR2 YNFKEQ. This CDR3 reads CASSRTGETQYF. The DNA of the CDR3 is TGTGCCAGCAGCCGTACTGGGGAGACCCAGTACTTC.

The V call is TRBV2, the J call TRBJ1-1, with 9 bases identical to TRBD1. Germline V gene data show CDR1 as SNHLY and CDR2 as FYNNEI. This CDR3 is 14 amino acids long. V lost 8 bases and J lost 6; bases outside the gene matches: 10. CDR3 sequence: CASGADRGDPEAFF. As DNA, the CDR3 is TGTGCCAGCGGGGCGGACAGGGGTGACCCTGAAGCTTTCTTT.

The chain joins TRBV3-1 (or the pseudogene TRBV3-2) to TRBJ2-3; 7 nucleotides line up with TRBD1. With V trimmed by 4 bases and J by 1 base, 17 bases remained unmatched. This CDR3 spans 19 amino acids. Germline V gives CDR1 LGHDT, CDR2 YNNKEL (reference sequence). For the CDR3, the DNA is TGTGCCAGCAGCCCCGACAGGGCCCCCTTTTTGGCTGGCACAGATACGCAGTATTTT. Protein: CASSPDRAPFLAGTDTQYF.

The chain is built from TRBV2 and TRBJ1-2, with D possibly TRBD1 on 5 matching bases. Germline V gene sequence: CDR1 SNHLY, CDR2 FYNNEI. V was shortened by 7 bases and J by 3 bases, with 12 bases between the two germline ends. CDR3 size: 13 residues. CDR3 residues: CASMGGTYYGYTF. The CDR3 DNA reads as TGTGCCAGCATGGGGGGGACTTACTATGGCTACACCTTC.

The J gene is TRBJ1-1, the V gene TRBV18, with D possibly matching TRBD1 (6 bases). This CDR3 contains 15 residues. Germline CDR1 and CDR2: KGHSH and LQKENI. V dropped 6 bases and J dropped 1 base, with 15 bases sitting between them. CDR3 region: CASSLGAGENTEAFF. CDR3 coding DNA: TGTGCCAGCTCCCTTGGGGCAGGGGAGAACACTGAAGCTTTCTTT.

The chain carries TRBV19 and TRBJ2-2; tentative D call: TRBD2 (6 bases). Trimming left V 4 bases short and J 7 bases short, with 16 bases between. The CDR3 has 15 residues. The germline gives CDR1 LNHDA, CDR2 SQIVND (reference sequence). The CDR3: CASSRRGGIGGELFF. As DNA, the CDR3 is TGTGCCAGTAGTAGGAGGGGAGGAATCGGCGGGGAGCTGTTTTTT. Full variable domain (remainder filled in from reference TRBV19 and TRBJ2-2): DGGITQSPKYLFRKEGQNVTLSCEQNLNHDAMYWYRQDPGQGLRLIYYSQIVNDFQKGDIAEGYSVSREKKESFPLTVTSAQKNPTAFYLCASSRRGGIGGELFFGEGSRLTVL.

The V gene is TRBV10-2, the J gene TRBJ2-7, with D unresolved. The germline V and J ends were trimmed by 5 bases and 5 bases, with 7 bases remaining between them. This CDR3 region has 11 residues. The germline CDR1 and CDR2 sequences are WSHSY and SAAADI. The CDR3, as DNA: TGCGCCAGCAGTCGATCGAACGAGCAGTACTTC. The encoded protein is CASSRSNEQYF.

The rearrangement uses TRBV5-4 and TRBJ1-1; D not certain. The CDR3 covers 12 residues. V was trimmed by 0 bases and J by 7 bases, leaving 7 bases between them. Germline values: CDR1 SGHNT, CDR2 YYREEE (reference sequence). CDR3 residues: CASSLVGDEAFF. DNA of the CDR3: TGTGCCAGCAGCTTGGTGGGTGATGAAGCTTTCTTT.

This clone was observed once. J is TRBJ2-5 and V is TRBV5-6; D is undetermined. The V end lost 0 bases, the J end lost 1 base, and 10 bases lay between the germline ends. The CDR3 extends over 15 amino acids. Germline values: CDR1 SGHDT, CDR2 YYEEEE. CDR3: CASSLEQRAQETQYF. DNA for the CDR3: TGTGCCAGCAGCTTGGAACAGAGAGCCCAAGAGACCCAGTACTTC.

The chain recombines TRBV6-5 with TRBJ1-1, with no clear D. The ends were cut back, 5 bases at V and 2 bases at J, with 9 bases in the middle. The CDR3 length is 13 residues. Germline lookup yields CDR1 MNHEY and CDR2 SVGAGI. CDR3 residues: CASSPFINTEAFF. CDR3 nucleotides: TGTGCCAGCAGTCCGTTCATAAACACTGAAGCTTTCTTT.

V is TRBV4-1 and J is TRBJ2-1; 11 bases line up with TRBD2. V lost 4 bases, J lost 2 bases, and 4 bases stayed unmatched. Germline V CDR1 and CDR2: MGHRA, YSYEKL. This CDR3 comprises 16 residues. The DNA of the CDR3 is TGCGCCAGCAGCCTAAGACTAGCGGGGACCTACAATGAGCAGTTCTTC. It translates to CASSLRLAGTYNEQFF.

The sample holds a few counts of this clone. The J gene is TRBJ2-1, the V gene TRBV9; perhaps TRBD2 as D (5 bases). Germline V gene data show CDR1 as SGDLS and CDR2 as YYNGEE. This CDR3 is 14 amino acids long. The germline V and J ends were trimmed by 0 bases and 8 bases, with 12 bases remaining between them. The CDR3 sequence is CASSVGAEGYEQFF. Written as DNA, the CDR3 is TGTGCCAGCAGCGTAGGAGCCGAGGGTTATGAGCAGTTCTTC.

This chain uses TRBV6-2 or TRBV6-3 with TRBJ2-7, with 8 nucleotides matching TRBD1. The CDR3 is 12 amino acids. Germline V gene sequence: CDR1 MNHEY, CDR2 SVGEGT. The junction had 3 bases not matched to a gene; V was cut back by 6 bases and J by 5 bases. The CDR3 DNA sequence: TGTGCCAGCAGCCGACAGGGGCACGAGCAGTACTTC. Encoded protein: CASSRQGHEQYF.

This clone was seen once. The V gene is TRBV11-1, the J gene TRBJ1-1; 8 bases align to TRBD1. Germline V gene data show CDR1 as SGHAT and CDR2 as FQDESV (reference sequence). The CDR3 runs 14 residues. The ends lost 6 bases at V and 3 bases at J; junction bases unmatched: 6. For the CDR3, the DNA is TGTGCCAGCAGTTGGGCACAGGGGGACACTGAAGCTTTCTTT. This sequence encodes CASSWAQGDTEAFF.

CDR3 nucleotide sequence: TGTGCCAGCAGCCAAGAGGGGACAGGGAGTTCACCCCTCCACTTT. Translating gives CASSQEGTGSSPLHF. The genes are TRBV4-2 and TRBJ1-6; 9 bases fit TRBD1. The J segment lost 9 bases and the V segment lost 0 bases, leaving 3 bases of the junction unmatched. From germline, CDR1 is LGHNA and CDR2 YNFKEQ. This CDR3 has 15 residues.

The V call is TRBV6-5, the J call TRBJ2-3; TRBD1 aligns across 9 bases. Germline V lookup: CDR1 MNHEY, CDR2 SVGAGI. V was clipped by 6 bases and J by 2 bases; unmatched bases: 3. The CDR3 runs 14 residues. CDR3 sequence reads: CASRGTGTTDTQYF. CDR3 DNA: TGTGCCAGCAGAGGGACAGGGACCACAGATACGCAGTATTTT.

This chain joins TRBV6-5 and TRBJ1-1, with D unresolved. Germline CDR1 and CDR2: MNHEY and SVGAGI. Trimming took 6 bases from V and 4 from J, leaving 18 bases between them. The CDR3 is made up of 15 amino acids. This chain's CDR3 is CASSPREGWITEAFF. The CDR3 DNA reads TGTGCCAGCAGCCCCAGAGAGGGTTGGATCACTGAAGCTTTCTTT.

Here the CDR3 DNA reads TGTGCCAGCAAAGGGACAGGGGGATCTGAAGCTTTCTTT. Its protein is CASKGTGGSEAFF. V gene TRBV2 combines with J gene TRBJ1-1, with TRBD1 identical over 11 bases. This CDR3 is 13 amino acids long. In germline, CDR1 is SNHLY, CDR2 FYNNEI. Trimming removed 7 bases from V and 6 bases from J; junction bases left unmatched: 4. The full variable domain, completed using reference TRBV2 and TRBJ1-1, is EPEVTQTPSHQVTQMGQEVILRCVPISNHLYFYWYRQILGQKVEFLVSFYNNEISEKSEIFDDQFSVERPDGSNFTLKIRSTKLEDSAMYFCASKGTGGSEAFFGQGTRLTVV.

CDR3 loop: CASSPMTGGGYGYTF. CDR3 nucleotides: TGTGCCAGCAGTCCCATGACAGGGGGCGGCTATGGCTACACCTTC. The chain uses TRBV27 and TRBJ1-2, with 10 bases that match TRBD1. The CDR3 is 15 amino acids. Per germline, CDR1 MNHEY and CDR2 SMNVEV (reference sequence). After removal of 5 bases from V and 4 bases from J, the junction contained 7 bases not matched to a gene.

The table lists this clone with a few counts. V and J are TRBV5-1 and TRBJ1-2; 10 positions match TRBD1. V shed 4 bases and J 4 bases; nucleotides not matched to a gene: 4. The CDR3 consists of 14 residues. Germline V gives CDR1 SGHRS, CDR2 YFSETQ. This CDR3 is CASSPRTGGYGYTF. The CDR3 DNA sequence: TGCGCCAGCAGCCCAAGGACAGGGGGCTATGGCTACACCTTC.